This T cell receptor beta chain was retrieved from a study of blood T cells in healthy people across ages. Study summary: Template switching picked up about one barcoded beta molecule for each two T cells.

As concerns this clonotype: Its antigen is unknown.

It was with a sample-barcoded 5' primer and a J-beta primer mix that a second PCR of about 6 to 12 cycles was run. TCRdb itself ran the 5' RACE reads through MiXCR, one entry per CDR3 protein. The sample yields around 650,000 distinct CDR3 sequences, less than 40% seen once. Study observations and caveats: Measured against age, TCR beta diversity per million T cells decreased in a roughly linear manner. When one million T cells were used, diversity estimates were thought to be underestimates.

Aged about 6 to 95, donors were systemically healthy Caucasians from Russia. V lost 1 base and J lost 7, with 13 bases in between. There are 15 residues in the CDR3. Germline loops: CDR1 SGHTA, CDR2 FQGNSA. The chain carries TRBV7-2 and TRBJ1-4, with D unresolved. The sequenced material came from blood. This TCR came from a woman of 80 years or more in good health. CDR3 loop: CASSLVWQPLEKLFF. In DNA, the CDR3 is TGTGCCAGCAGCTTAGTTTGGCAGCCTCTTGAAAAACTGTTTTTT. The variable domain in full, completed from reference TRBV7-2 and TRBJ1-4, reads GAGVSQSPSNKVTEKGKDVELRCDPISGHTALYWYRQSLGQGLEFLIYFQGNSAPDKSGLPSDRFSAERTGGSVSTLTIQRTQQEDSAVYLCASSLVWQPLEKLFFGSGTQLSVL.